What follows are 29 T cell receptor beta chains derived from one specimen sequenced in a study of CD8+ T cells in alopecia areata. Reverse transcribed after extraction, RNA yielded cDNA as the sequencing template. Profiling relied on immunoSEQ multiplex PCR, and the TCRdb table lists in-frame clones only, not all of them. The table includes nearly 110,000 clones, 84% detected once. Treatment here: oral pan-JAK inhibitor, 5-10 mg twice daily. The source was CD8+ T cells sorted from blood, collected at week 24, from a patient treated with tofacitinib. All receptors derive from a human donor with alopecia areata.

The chain has TRBV21-1 and TRBJ2-5. TRBV21-1 is listed as a pseudogene. CDR3 length: 16 residues. The CDR3 loop reads CASSKEGRTEVETQYF. The CDR3, as DNA: TGTGCCAGCAGCAAAGAAGGAAGAACAGAGGTGGAGACCCAGTACTTC.

This clone was seen only a few times. J is TRBJ2-1 and V is TRBV7-9; D uncertain. The V and J ends lost 5 bases and 7 bases respectively, with 15 bases between them. CDR3 size: 14 residues. Germline V gene data show CDR1 as SEHNR and CDR2 as FQNEAQ (reference sequence). This CDR3 reads CASSPGPEVNEQFF. In nucleotides, the CDR3 is TGTGCCAGCAGCCCCGGACCAGAGGTAAATGAGCAGTTCTTC.

The V gene is TRBV4-1, the J gene TRBJ1-2; possible D gene TRBD1, 6 bases. The CDR3 is 15 amino acids. Deletions cut 4 bases from V and 2 bases from J, with 14 bases between. CDR1 and CDR2 from the germline V gene are MGHRA and YSYEKL. In DNA, the CDR3 is TGCGCCAGCAGCCCGTGGCGGGACATCAACTATGGCTACACCTTC. Protein: CASSPWRDINYGYTF.

The genes are TRBV5-1 and TRBJ2-1, with 8 nucleotides matching TRBD1. Trimming cost V 0 bases and J 5 bases; bases outside gene matches: 4. Germline V gene sequence: CDR1 SGHRS, CDR2 YFSETQ. The CDR3 totals 15 residues. CDR3 in amino acids: CASSLGQGIDNEQFF. The DNA of the CDR3 is TGCGCCAGCAGCTTGGGACAGGGGATCGACAATGAGCAGTTCTTC.

The V and J genes are TRBV9 and TRBJ2-7; a weak D match, TRBD2 (6 bases). This CDR3 is 15 amino acids long. V lost 4 bases and J lost 1, with 15 bases in between. Germline V gene lookup returns CDR1 SGDLS and CDR2 YYNGEE. CDR3 in amino acids: CASSPRDLPSYEQYF. In DNA, the CDR3 is TGTGCCAGCAGCCCTCGGGACTTACCATCCTACGAGCAGTACTTC. The full variable domain, its missing parts supplied by reference TRBV9 and TRBJ2-7, is DSGVTQTPKHLITATGQRVTLRCSPRSGDLSVYWYQQSLDQGLQFLIQYYNGEERAKGNILERFSAQQFPDLHSELNLSSLELGDSALYFCASSPRDLPSYEQYFGPGTRLTVT.

The V gene is TRBV7-9, the J gene TRBJ2-5; D uncertain. Trimming stripped 1 base from V and 5 bases from J, with 5 bases between. The CDR3 contains 12 residues. CDR1 and CDR2 from the germline V gene are SEHNR and FQNEAQ (reference sequence). This CDR3 reads CASSLEPETQYF. The CDR3, as DNA: TGTGCCAGCAGCTTAGAACCGGAGACCCAGTACTTC.

CDR3 sequence reads: CASSYLQGGDEQFF. The DNA for the CDR3 is TGTGCCAGCAGTTACCTGCAGGGGGGAGATGAGCAGTTCTTC. This chain connects TRBV6-5 to TRBJ2-1; D is possibly TRBD1 (7 bases). Germline V gene lookup returns CDR1 MNHEY and CDR2 SVGAGI. The CDR3 runs to 14 residues. V was clipped by 2 bases and J by 8 bases, with 13 bases between them.

V gene TRBV5-6 combines with J gene TRBJ2-5; 14 nucleotides align to TRBD2. The CDR3 totals 19 residues. CDR1 and CDR2 (germline): SGHDT, YYEEEE. The trim removed 4 bases at V and 1 base at J, leaving 12 bases unmatched. The CDR3 DNA is TGTGCCAGCAGCCAAGGACTAGCGGGGGGAAACTACCTCCAAGAGACCCAGTACTTC. Its protein is CASSQGLAGGNYLQETQYF.

This chain's CDR3 is CASSDLAGYEQYF. Here the CDR3 DNA reads TGTGCCAGCAGTGACTTGGCAGGCTACGAGCAGTACTTC. This sequence joins TRBV25-1 and TRBJ2-7; no firm D call. Germline CDR1 is MGHDK and CDR2 is SYGVNS. V was shortened by 3 bases and J by 3 bases, with 9 bases between the two germline ends. The length of the CDR3 is 13 residues.

The sample holds one count of this clone. The chain joins TRBV27 to TRBJ2-2; D gene uncertain. Trimming removed 8 bases at V and 1 base at J, with 5 bases between. Looked up from germline, CDR1 is MNHEY and CDR2 is SMNVEV (reference sequence). This CDR3 is built from 12 residues. DNA for the CDR3: TGTGCCAGCGGGCGGAACACCGGGGAGCTGTTTTTT. Protein: CASGRNTGELFF.

This sequence joins TRBV5-1 and TRBJ2-5, with 7 bases aligning to TRBD1. From germline, CDR1 is SGHRS and CDR2 YFSETQ. The CDR3 length is 15 residues. Trimming at V came to 0 bases and at J to 3 bases, leaving 5 bases not matched to a gene. The CDR3 protein is CASSLAPTGEETQYF. CDR3 coding DNA: TGCGCCAGCAGCTTGGCCCCCACAGGGGAAGAGACCCAGTACTTC. Using reference TRBV5-1 and TRBJ2-5 for the parts outside the CDR3, the full variable domain is KAGVTQTPRYLIKTRGQQVTLSCSPISGHRSVSWYQQTPGQGLQFLFEYFSETQRNKGNFPGRFSGRQFSNSRSEMNVSTLELGDSALYLCASSLAPTGEETQYFGPGTRLLVL.

Here the CDR3 DNA reads TGTGCCAGCAGCCCGGGGCGGAACACTGAAGCTTTCTTT. Translation: CASSPGRNTEAFF. This chain uses TRBV7-9 with TRBJ1-1, with D perhaps matching TRBD1 (5 bases). The CDR3 has 13 residues. V was clipped by 5 bases and J by 1 base, with 8 bases between them. Germline loops: CDR1 SEHNR, CDR2 FQNEAQ (reference sequence).

V gene TRBV6-5 combines with J gene TRBJ2-7; 8 bases align to TRBD2. The CDR3 has 15 amino acids. J gave up 2 bases and V 10 bases, and 13 bases lay outside the gene matches. The V gene's germline CDR1 is MNHEY and CDR2 SVGAGI. DNA of the CDR3: TGTGCCACCTCAGGTTGGGTAGCGGGGACCTACGAGCAGTACTTC. Protein sequence: CATSGWVAGTYEQYF.

This chain uses TRBV21-1 with TRBJ2-1; the table names TRBD1, a call not compared with the DNA. TRBV21-1 is a pseudogene segment. The CDR3 runs 15 residues. The CDR3 sequence: CASSSDRGCYNEQFF. Here the CDR3 DNA reads TGTGCCAGCAGCAGCGACAGGGGGTGTTACAATGAGCAGTTCTTC.

This clone came up once. This sequence joins TRBV4-3 and TRBJ2-5; D is unclear. Germline V gene data show CDR1 as LGHNA and CDR2 as YSLEER. This CDR3 comprises 13 residues. Trimming took 0 bases from V and 5 from J, leaving 7 bases between them. The CDR3 DNA reads TGCGCCAGCAGCCAAGAAGCAACGGAGACCCAGTACTTC. As protein: CASSQEATETQYF.

This clone showed up just once. The V and J genes are TRBV27 and TRBJ2-7; D ambiguous. The CDR3 covers 13 residues. Germline V CDR1 and CDR2: MNHEY, SMNVEV (reference sequence). V was cut by 4 bases and J by 0 bases, with 7 bases left in between. Here the CDR3 DNA reads TGTGCCAGCAGTTATGGGCCCTCCTACGAGCAGTACTTC. Encoded protein: CASSYGPSYEQYF.

This chain joins TRBV21-1 and TRBJ1-5; the table calls TRBD1, which could not be checked here. TRBV21-1 is annotated as a pseudogene. This CDR3 is built from 14 residues. In DNA form, the CDR3 reads TGTGCCAGCAGCAAGGGCGTTAGCAATCAGCCCCAGCATTTT. This sequence encodes CASSKGVSNQPQHF.

The rearrangement links TRBV4-3 to TRBJ2-5; 8 bases line up with TRBD1. The CDR3 covers 15 residues. The germline CDR1 and CDR2 sequences are LGHNA and YSLEER. Trimming took 5 bases from V and 5 from J; bases not matched to a gene: 10. CDR3 loop: CASSKGDRLGETQYF. CDR3 sequence (DNA): TGCGCCAGCAGCAAAGGGGACAGGCTCGGGGAGACCCAGTACTTC.

As regards this clone: Other DNA sequences within the sample encode an identical CDR3. The V call is TRBV5-1, the J call TRBJ1-1, with D uncertain. From germline, CDR1 is SGHRS and CDR2 YFSETQ. There are 15 residues in the CDR3. V was clipped by 4 bases and J by 6 bases, with 19 bases between them. The CDR3 region has the DNA TGCGCCAGCAGCCCTGGGTCACGCTATGCACCTGAAGCTTTCTTT. Translated: CASSPGSRYAPEAFF. Variable domain in full (rest from reference TRBV5-1 and TRBJ1-1): KAGVTQTPRYLIKTRGQQVTLSCSPISGHRSVSWYQQTPGQGLQFLFEYFSETQRNKGNFPGRFSGRQFSNSRSEMNVSTLELGDSALYLCASSPGSRYAPEAFFGQGTRLTVV.

The rearrangement joins TRBV4-3 to TRBJ2-1, with 11 nucleotides matching TRBD2. Germline CDR1 is LGHNA and CDR2 is YSLEER. Germline trimming cut 4 bases from V and 8 bases from J; bases unmatched to any gene: 7. The CDR3 length is 15 residues. This CDR3 reads CASSLIAGGPDEQFF. CDR3 nucleotides: TGCGCCAGCAGCCTTATAGCGGGGGGGCCGGATGAGCAGTTCTTC.

This chain connects TRBV7-9 to TRBJ2-6, with D possibly matching TRBD1 (6 bases). Germline CDR1 and CDR2: SEHNR and FQNEAQ (reference sequence). V was trimmed by 3 bases and J by 0 bases, leaving 15 bases between them. This CDR3 comprises 18 residues. The CDR3 spells CASSFDRPYYSGANVLTF. Written as DNA, the CDR3 is TGTGCCAGCAGCTTCGACAGGCCGTATTACTCTGGGGCCAACGTCCTGACTTTC.

The CDR3 DNA reads TGCGCCAGCAGCTTGTCTGGGACGGGGTACACTGAAGCTTTCTTT. Translating gives CASSLSGTGYTEAFF. The chain recombines TRBV5-1 with TRBJ1-1; D may be TRBD1 (5 bases). The CDR3 length is 15 residues. The germline gives CDR1 SGHRS, CDR2 YFSETQ. V gave up 1 base and J gave up 3 bases, with 13 bases separating them.

The gene calls are TRBV30 and TRBJ2-5; D is uncertain. The V and J ends lost 1 base and 1 base respectively, with 10 bases between them. CDR1 and CDR2 (germline): GTSNPN, SVGIG (reference sequence). The CDR3 has 14 residues. CDR3 nucleotide sequence: TGTGCCTGGAGTGCCGACGTGCCCCAAGAGACCCAGTACTTC. This encodes CAWSADVPQETQYF.

This clone was observed a handful of times. The V gene is TRBV27, the J gene TRBJ2-1; D call uncertain. Trimming pared 8 bases from V and 2 bases from J, leaving 10 bases between. The germline gives CDR1 MNHEY, CDR2 SMNVEV (reference sequence). This CDR3 is 13 amino acids long. The CDR3 loop reads CASRPEAYNEQFF. DNA of the CDR3: TGTGCCAGCCGCCCCGAGGCCTACAATGAGCAGTTCTTC.

This chain links TRBV27 with TRBJ2-3; no clear D gene. CDR3 length equals 14 residues. From germline, CDR1 is MNHEY and CDR2 SMNVEV (reference sequence). The germline V and J ends were trimmed by 4 bases and 5 bases, with 13 bases remaining between them. The CDR3 spells CASSSSPSLDTQYF. CDR3 in DNA: TGTGCCAGCAGTTCTTCCCCATCACTAGATACGCAGTATTTT.

The V call is TRBV2, the J call TRBJ2-3; D ambiguous. The CDR3 length is 16 residues. CDR1 and CDR2 from the germline V gene are SNHLY and FYNNEI. V shed 3 bases and J shed 0 bases, with 13 bases lying between them. Here the CDR3 reads CASSELAASSTDTQYF. The CDR3 nucleotides read TGTGCCAGCAGTGAGTTGGCGGCCTCCAGCACAGATACGCAGTATTTT.

This chain connects TRBV10-3 to TRBJ1-1, with 9 bases matching TRBD1. Per the germline V gene, CDR1 is ENHRY and CDR2 is SYGVKD. V gave up 6 bases and J gave up 2 bases; unmatched junction bases: 4. CDR3 length: 14 residues. The CDR3 sequence is CAIRDRGLNTEAFF. The CDR3 DNA follows: TGTGCCATCAGGGACAGGGGTCTAAACACTGAAGCTTTCTTT.

The J gene is TRBJ2-5, the V gene TRBV6-1; 7 bases fit TRBD1. The CDR3 spans 17 residues. Looked up from germline, CDR1 is MNHNS and CDR2 is SASEGT. J was trimmed by 0 bases and V by 2 bases; bases with no gene match: 9. The CDR3 DNA reads TGTGCCAGCAGTGAACTTGCCGGACAGGCGTACCAAGAGACCCAGTACTTC. Translation gives CASSELAGQAYQETQYF.

V gene TRBV19 combines with J gene TRBJ2-2; 7 bases are shared with TRBD1. Germline CDR1 LNHDA, CDR2 SQIVND (reference sequence). The CDR3 runs 14 residues. Germline trimming cut 3 bases from V and 4 bases from J; bases unmatched to any gene: 2. DNA of the CDR3: TGTGCCAGTAGTATCGGGACAGCCACCGGGGAGCTGTTTTTT. Residues: CASSIGTATGELFF.